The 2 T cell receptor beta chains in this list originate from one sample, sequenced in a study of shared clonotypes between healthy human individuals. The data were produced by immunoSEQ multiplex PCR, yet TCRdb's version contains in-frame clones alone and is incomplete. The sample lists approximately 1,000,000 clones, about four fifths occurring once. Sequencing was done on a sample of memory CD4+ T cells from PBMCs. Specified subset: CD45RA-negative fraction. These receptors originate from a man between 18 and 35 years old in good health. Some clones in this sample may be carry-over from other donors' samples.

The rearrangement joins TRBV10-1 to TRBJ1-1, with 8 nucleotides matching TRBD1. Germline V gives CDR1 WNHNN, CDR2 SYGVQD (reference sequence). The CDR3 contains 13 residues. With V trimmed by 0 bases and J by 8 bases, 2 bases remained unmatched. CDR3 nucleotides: TGCGCCAGCAGTGAGTCAGGGACAGGCGAAGCTTTCTTT. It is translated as CASSESGTGEAFF.

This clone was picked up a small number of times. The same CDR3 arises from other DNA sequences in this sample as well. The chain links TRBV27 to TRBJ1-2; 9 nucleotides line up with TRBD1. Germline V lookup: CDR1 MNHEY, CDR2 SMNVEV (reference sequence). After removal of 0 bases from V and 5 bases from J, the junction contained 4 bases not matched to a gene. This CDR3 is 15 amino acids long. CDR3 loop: CASSLSGTGSYGYTF. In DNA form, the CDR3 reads TGTGCCAGCAGTTTATCGGGGACAGGGTCATATGGCTACACCTTC.